This T cell receptor beta chain was profiled in a study of identical twins. Study-level points and caveats: While abundant cord blood beta clonotypes carried fewer insertions, memory repertoires showed no such pattern.

cDNA molecules carried unique molecular identifiers, and template switching added a universal primer site. Each CDR3 protein is one row after TCRdb ran MiXCR on the 5' RACE reads. Of around 290,000 distinct CDR3 sequences listed, 8% to 9.5% were seen once; the top ten hold 6% to 8.5%. As to this clonotype: What it binds is not known.

Germline CDR1 SQVTM, CDR2 ANQGSEA. V lost 3 bases and J lost 4, with 13 bases in between. CDR3 size: 14 residues. This same sample was also part of a study on yellow fever vaccine responses in identical twins.

Sequencing input: CD8+ T cells sorted from blood. The sequence came from a woman younger than 35 in good health. The chain recombines TRBV29-1 with TRBJ2-1; D possibly matches TRBD1 or TRBD2 (5 bases each). In nucleotides, the CDR3 is TGCAGCGTTGATTCCGGGGCCCCTTACAATGAGCAGTTCTTC. Protein product: CSVDSGAPYNEQFF.